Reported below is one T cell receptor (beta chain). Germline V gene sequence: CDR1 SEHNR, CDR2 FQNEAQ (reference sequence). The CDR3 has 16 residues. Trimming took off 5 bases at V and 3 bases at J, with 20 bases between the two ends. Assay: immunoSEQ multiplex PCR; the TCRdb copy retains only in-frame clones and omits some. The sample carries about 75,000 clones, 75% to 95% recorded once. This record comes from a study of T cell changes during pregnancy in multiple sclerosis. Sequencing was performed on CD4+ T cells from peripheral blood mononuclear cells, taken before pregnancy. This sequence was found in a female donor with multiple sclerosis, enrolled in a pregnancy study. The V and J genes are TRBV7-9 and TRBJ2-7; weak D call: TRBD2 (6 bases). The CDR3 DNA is TGTGCCAGCAGCCCAACGGCGGCCGGGAGAAACTACGAGCAGTACTTC. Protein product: CASSPTAAGRNYEQYF.